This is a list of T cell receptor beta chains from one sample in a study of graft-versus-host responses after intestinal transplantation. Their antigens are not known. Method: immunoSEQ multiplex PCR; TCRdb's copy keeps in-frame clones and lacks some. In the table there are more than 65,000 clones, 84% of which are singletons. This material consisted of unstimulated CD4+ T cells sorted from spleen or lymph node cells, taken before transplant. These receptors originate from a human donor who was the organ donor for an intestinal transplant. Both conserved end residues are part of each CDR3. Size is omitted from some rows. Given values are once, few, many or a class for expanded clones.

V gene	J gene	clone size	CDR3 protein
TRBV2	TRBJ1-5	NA	CASSEAGGGQPQHF
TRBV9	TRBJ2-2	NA	CASSAPPGTGRSGTGELFF
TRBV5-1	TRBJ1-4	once	CASSTGTGFYEKLFF
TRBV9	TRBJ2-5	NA	CASSLGRDGWGETQYF
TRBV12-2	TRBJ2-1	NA	CASRTVAGGDHNEQFF
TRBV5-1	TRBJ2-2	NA	CASKAGTANTGELFF
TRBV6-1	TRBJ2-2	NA	CASSDWAGELFF
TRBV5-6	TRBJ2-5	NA	CASSLPPRGRETQYF
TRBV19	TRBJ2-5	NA	CASSITQARETQYF
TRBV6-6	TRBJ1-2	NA	CASSYPLAGQGNGYTF